One and the same sample provided the 20 T cell receptor beta chains below, sequenced in a study of T cell responses to AZD1222 COVID-19 vaccine. Sequencing was performed with immunoSEQ multiplex PCR; in TCRdb, only in-frame clones are kept and a portion is missing. Of 100,000 to 150,000 clones listed, approximately 92% are singletons. This specimen consisted of peripheral blood, obtained on day 0 of AZD1222 vaccination. Receptors were obtained from an adult in good health.

Only one count was recorded for this clone. The rearrangement links TRBV14 to TRBJ2-7; 7 bases agree with TRBD1. In germline, CDR1 is SGHDN, CDR2 FVKESK. The length of the CDR3 is 13 residues. Germline trimming cut 6 bases from V and 1 base from J; bases unmatched to any gene: 3. CDR3 sequence reads: CASRRQGSYEQYF. The CDR3 region has the DNA TGTGCCAGCAGACGACAGGGTTCCTACGAGCAGTACTTC.

The V and J genes are TRBV27 and TRBJ1-1; D ambiguous. Trimming removed 6 bases from V and 1 base from J, with 9 bases in between. The CDR3 loop spans 13 amino acids. From germline, CDR1 is MNHEY and CDR2 SMNVEV (reference sequence). The CDR3, as DNA: TGTGCCAGCAGCCCCTGGGCGAACACTGAAGCTTTCTTT. This codes for CASSPWANTEAFF.

The genes are TRBV9 and TRBJ1-4, with D uncertain. CDR3 length: 14 residues. Between the trimmed V and J ends, which lost 10 bases and 6 bases, there was a span of 19 bases. Per germline, CDR1 SGDLS and CDR2 YYNGEE. CDR3 in DNA: TGTGCCGAGTCGGGAGTGCAGGAGGATGAAAAACTGTTTTTT. Its translation is CAESGVQEDEKLFF.

The V call is TRBV7-9, the J call TRBJ2-7; 7 bases are shared with TRBD2. There are 15 residues in the CDR3. The germline V gene encodes CDR1 SEHNR and CDR2 FQNEAQ (reference sequence). The V and J ends lost 4 bases and 0 bases, in that order; junction bases with no gene match: 6. The CDR3 region has the DNA TGTGCCAGCAGCTCAGAGGGACTATTCTCCTACGAGCAGTACTTC. This translates into CASSSEGLFSYEQYF.

With respect to this clone: One end of the junction is discordant with germline, which a read error may explain. This chain joins TRBV7-7 and TRBJ2-3; the D is unclear. The CDR3 consists of 15 residues. Per germline, CDR1 SSHAT and CDR2 FNYEAQ (reference sequence). CDR3 sequence: CASSLDQHSTDTQYF. The CDR3 DNA reads as TGTGCTAGCAGCTTAGACCAGCATAGCACAGATACGCAGTATTTT.

The chain links TRBV19 to TRBJ1-5, with TRBD1 matching 9 bases. The germline V gene encodes CDR1 LNHDA and CDR2 SQIVND (reference sequence). The V segment lost 5 bases and the J segment 7 bases; nucleotides outside the gene matches: 6. The CDR3 loop spans 14 amino acids. This CDR3 reads CASSPGTGFQPQHF. CDR3 nucleotide sequence: TGTGCCAGTAGTCCCGGGACAGGGTTCCAGCCCCAGCATTTT.

This sequence joins TRBV5-6 and TRBJ1-2, with D unclear. The CDR3 runs 15 residues. Germline V gene data show CDR1 as SGHDT and CDR2 as YYEEEE. V was pared by 0 bases and J by 3 bases, with 12 bases between. The CDR3 loop reads CASSLGGVQYYGYTF. The CDR3, as DNA: TGTGCCAGCAGCTTGGGTGGGGTACAGTACTATGGCTACACCTTC.

V gene TRBV24-1 combines with J gene TRBJ2-5; D call uncertain. Per the germline V gene, CDR1 is KGHDR and CDR2 is SFDVKD. V shed 3 bases and J shed 4 bases, with 17 bases lying between them. The CDR3 is 16 residues long. The CDR3 reads CATSDDIGPIAETQYF. CDR3 sequence (DNA): TGTGCCACCAGTGATGATATCGGGCCAATAGCAGAGACCCAGTACTTC.

The chain uses TRBV29-1 and TRBJ1-5, with 8 nucleotides matching TRBD1. This CDR3 is 14 amino acids long. Germline CDR1 and CDR2: SQVTM and ANQGSEA. V trimming: 6 bases; J trimming: 7 bases; junction bases outside the gene matches: 11. The DNA for the CDR3 is TGCAGCGTCGGACCAGGGGGCGCGGGGCAGCCCCAGCATTTT. Its protein is CSVGPGGAGQPQHF.

The chain links TRBV9 to TRBJ1-2, with 7 bases fitting TRBD1. V lost 4 bases, J lost 0 bases, and 6 bases stayed unmatched. The CDR3 runs 15 residues. The germline V gene encodes CDR1 SGDLS and CDR2 YYNGEE. CDR3 loop: CASSPGGGANYGYTF. CDR3 bases: TGTGCCAGCAGCCCAGGGGGAGGAGCTAACTATGGCTACACCTTC.

The J gene is TRBJ2-7, the V gene TRBV20-1; 10 bases align to TRBD1. CDR3 length: 14 residues. CDR1 is DFQATT, CDR2 SNEGSKA, per germline (reference sequence). The V gene end was trimmed by 5 bases and the J gene end by 4 bases; junction bases not matched to a gene: 8. CDR3 coding DNA: TGCAGTGCTGGTGTGGGGGGACAGGGGTACGAGCAGTACTTC. Translated: CSAGVGGQGYEQYF.

The rearrangement links TRBV5-1 to TRBJ2-1; TRBD2 agrees at 10 bases. V dropped 0 bases and J dropped 0; count of bases not matched to a gene: 9. This CDR3 has 19 amino acids. The germline V gene has CDR1 SGHRS and CDR2 YFSETQ. The CDR3 coding sequence is TGCGCCAGCAGCTTGGGTGCTAGCGGGAGCCCGAGCTCCTACAATGAGCAGTTCTTC. Its translation is CASSLGASGSPSSYNEQFF.

The rearrangement links TRBV30 to TRBJ1-2; D perhaps matches TRBD1 (5 bases). The CDR3 extends over 13 amino acids. Germline values: CDR1 GTSNPN, CDR2 SVGIG (reference sequence). The CDR3 DNA is TGTGCTAGGAAACCGGCAGGGCTGGGTGGCTACACCTTC. It yields the protein CARKPAGLGGYTF.

The V and J genes are TRBV5-1 and TRBJ2-2, with D hard to call. V shed 4 bases and J shed 1 base, with 5 bases lying between them. CDR3 length: 13 amino acids. Germline-derived CDR1 and CDR2 are SGHRS and YFSETQ. The CDR3 coding sequence is TGCGCCAGCAGCCCCAAGAACACCGGGGAGCTGTTTTTT. It encodes CASSPKNTGELFF.

The V and J genes are TRBV4-1 and TRBJ1-5; no reliable D call. The V gene lost 4 bases and the J gene lost 2 bases, with 12 bases spanning the gap. The germline V gene encodes CDR1 MGHRA and CDR2 YSYEKL. The CDR3 runs 15 residues. CDR3 amino acids: CASSRRREGNQPQHF. CDR3 nucleotides: TGCGCCAGCAGCCGGAGGCGGGAGGGCAATCAGCCCCAGCATTTT.

The chain is built from TRBV7-8 and TRBJ1-1; a possible D gene is TRBD1 (6 bases). The CDR3 is 15 residues long. V lost 1 base, J lost 6 bases, and 15 bases lay in between. CDR1 SGHVS and CDR2 FQNEAQ come from the germline V gene. CDR3 sequence: CASSLEPGQGSEAFF. In DNA form, the CDR3 reads TGTGCCAGCAGCTTAGAACCGGGCCAGGGGTCTGAAGCTTTCTTT.

This rearrangement joins TRBV12-5 to TRBJ2-6; 9 bases line up with TRBD1. The CDR3 totals 17 residues. The V segment lost 6 bases and the J segment 2 bases; nucleotides outside the gene matches: 8. The germline V gene encodes CDR1 LGHNT and CDR2 FRNRAP. In nucleotides, the CDR3 is TGTGCTAGTGGAGAAGACAGGGGGGTTACTGGGGCCAACGTCCTGACTTTC. Translation: CASGEDRGVTGANVLTF. The full variable domain, its missing parts supplied by reference TRBV12-5 and TRBJ2-6, is DARVTQTPRHKVTEMGQEVTMRCQPILGHNTVFWYRQTMMQGLELLAYFRNRAPLDDSGMPKDRFSAEMPDATLATLKIQPSEPRDSAVYFCASGEDRGVTGANVLTFGAGSRLTVL.

This clone is a singleton in its sample. CDR3 sequence: CASSKGMSGASGYTF. The CDR3 DNA reads TGTGCCAGCAGCAAAGGAATGTCGGGGGCAAGTGGCTACACCTTC. This sequence joins TRBV21-1 and TRBJ1-2. TRBV21-1 is a pseudogene segment. The CDR3 extends over 15 amino acids.

V and J are TRBV11-2 and TRBJ2-2; 9 bases agree with TRBD2. Losses at the gene ends were 3 bases for V and 8 bases for J; bases not matched to a gene: 7. The CDR3 loop spans 15 amino acids. Per germline, CDR1 SGHAT and CDR2 FQNNGV. DNA of the CDR3: TGTGCCAGCAGCTTGGTAGCGGGAGCGTCGGGGGAGCTGTTTTTT. This encodes CASSLVAGASGELFF.

This clone showed up just a few times. V and J are TRBV9 and TRBJ2-6, with a possible D match to TRBD2 (5 bases). V dropped 4 bases and J dropped 1 base, with 15 bases sitting between them. From germline, CDR1 is SGDLS and CDR2 YYNGEE. This CDR3 is 17 amino acids long. CDR3 bases: TGTGCCAGCAGCACCCGCCGGGGTGGGTCTGGGGCCAACGTCCTGACTTTC. Its translation is CASSTRRGGSGANVLTF.